The clone carrying this T cell receptor beta chain was counted a single time. These data come from a study of blood T cell repertoires in COVID-19. As originally analysed: Nucleated cell number was recorded as an estimate derived from reference gene primer amplification. Sequenced by immunoSEQ multiplex PCR; TCRdb stores in-frame clones only, minus some. V, J and clone size are taken as reported in that table, and D and trimming were inferred from the DNA itself. Of about 67,000 clones in the sample, roughly nine tenths are singletons; the top ten hold almost 4.5%. The CDR3 sequence is 13 residues long. The germline CDR1 and CDR2 sequences are MNHEY and SVGEGT. With 6 bases removed from V and 10 bases from J, the gap between germline ends came to 16 bases.

The TCR originated in a man in his fifties with active COVID-19. Sequencing used peripheral blood. This chain links TRBV6-2 or TRBV6-3 with TRBJ2-1; D possibly corresponds to TRBD1 (5 bases). The CDR3 region has the DNA TGTGCCAGCAGCCGATGGGGCCTCGGGGAGCAGTTCTTC. Its protein is CASSRWGLGEQFF.